This section outlines one T cell receptor (beta chain) sequence together with its context. The sample originates from a study of shared clonotypes between healthy human individuals. CDR1 is SEHNR and CDR2 is FQNEAQ in the germline V gene (reference sequence). The V segment lost 8 bases and the J segment 3 bases; nucleotides outside the gene matches: 15. The CDR3 is made up of 18 amino acids. Generated by immunoSEQ multiplex PCR, the TCRdb table keeps only in-frame clones and is missing some. The sample records some 630,000 clones, about 96% being singletons. Naive CD8 cells lacked CD45RO, underwent positive selection for CCR7 and left out terminally differentiated effector memory CD45RA+ cells.

The TCR sequence derives from a woman aged 25 to 45 in good health. Sample: naive CD8+ T cells sorted from blood. The chain carries TRBV7-9 and TRBJ2-2; 10 nucleotides line up with TRBD2. The CDR3 coding sequence is TGTGCCAGCGGGGACCTAGCGGGAGTGGGGCCTGACACCGGGGAGCTGTTTTTT. Translated: CASGDLAGVGPDTGELFF. Together with reference TRBV7-9 and TRBJ2-2, the CDR3 gives the full variable domain: DTGVSQNPRHKITKRGQNVTFRCDPISEHNRLYWYRQTLGQGPEFLTYFQNEAQLEKSRLLSDRFSAERPKGSFSTLEIQRTEQGDSAMYLCASGDLAGVGPDTGELFFGEGSRLTVL.